This T cell receptor (beta chain) was captured in a study of blood T cell repertoires in COVID-19. About the research overall: Researchers got acute and convalescent COVID-19 samples from the United States, Italy and Spain. PBMCs, B-cell-depleted T cells, or T cells were the source of the cDNA or gDNA that made up the material.

CDR3 length: 14 amino acids. In germline, CDR1 is MNHEY, CDR2 SMNVEV (reference sequence). In the original processing: Reference gene primer amplification yielded estimated nucleated cell counts. Data came from immunoSEQ multiplex PCR; TCRdb stores just in-frame clones and leaves some out. The V and J calls and clone size are taken from that table; D and trimming were inferred from the DNA. The sample shows around 130,000 clones, more than 80% of them seen only once. About this clone itself: A junction end diverges from the germline sequence, so it may reflect a read error.

The rearrangement joins TRBV27 to TRBJ1-4; 8 positions agree with TRBD1. The clonotype comes from a man aged 35-49 years with acute or convalescent COVID-19. The sample was peripheral blood. The CDR3, as DNA: TGTGCCAGCAGTTTTCAGGGGGCTAAAGAAAAACTGTTTTTT. Translated, it gives CASSFQGAKEKLFF.